The T cell receptor beta chain described here comes from a study of T cell repertoires in cytomegalovirus infection. As for the study in general: Matching HLA type and CMV infection were both indicated by public TCR beta signatures. Broader study findings: Identification of carriers of CMV plus the relevant HLA was achieved through cumulative public TCR beta family frequency. HLA-C-restricted CMV-specific TCR beta clonotypes prevailed in the ex vivo response.

A single record per CDR3 protein comes from TCRdb applying MiXCR to the reads. The sample lists roughly 280,000 distinct CDR3 sequences, around 9% occurring once. Germline assignment: CDR1 DFQATT and CDR2 SNEGSKA (reference sequence). The CDR3 length is 15 residues. V dropped 3 bases and J dropped 5; count of bases not matched to a gene: 12. This clonotype was found a few times. Its antigen is undetermined. This chain links TRBV20-1 with TRBJ2-5, with 7 bases identical to TRBD1. This TCR was sampled from a human donor in good health (CMV status not recorded). Some clones in this sample may be carry-over from other donors' samples. Sequencing was carried out using PBMCs. CDR3 nucleotides: TGCAGTGCTAGGGACCACAGGGGCATCATTGAGACCCAGTACTTC. Protein: CSARDHRGIIETQYF.